This T cell receptor (beta chain) is from a study of blood T cell repertoires in COVID-19. Study information: COVID-19 samples from acute and convalescent phases originated in the United States, Italy and Spain.

Only in-frame clones appear in the TCRdb table, and some are missing; sequencing was by immunoSEQ multiplex PCR. The data show approximately 260,000 clones, 82% seen once. The sample taken for sequencing was peripheral blood. The receptor was isolated from a woman over 75 with active or convalescent COVID-19.

Written as DNA, the CDR3 is TGTGCCAGCAGCTTAGCCCATAACACTGAAGCTTTCTTT. This gives the protein CASSLAHNTEAFF. The chain combines TRBV7-8 with TRBJ1-1; D is undetermined. V was cut by 0 bases and J by 2 bases, with 4 bases left in between. CDR1 and CDR2 (germline): SGHVS, FQNEAQ. This CDR3 has 13 amino acids.